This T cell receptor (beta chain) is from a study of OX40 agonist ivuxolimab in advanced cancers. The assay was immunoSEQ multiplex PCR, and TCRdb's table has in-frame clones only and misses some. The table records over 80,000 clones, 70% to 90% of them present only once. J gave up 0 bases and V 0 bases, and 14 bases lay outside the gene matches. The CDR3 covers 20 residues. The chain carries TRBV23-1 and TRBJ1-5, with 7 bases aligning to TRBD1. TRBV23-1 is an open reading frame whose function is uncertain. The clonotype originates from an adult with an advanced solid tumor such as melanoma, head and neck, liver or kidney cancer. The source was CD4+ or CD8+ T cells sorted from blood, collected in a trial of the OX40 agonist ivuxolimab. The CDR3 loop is CASSQSKGAIEPYSNQPQHF. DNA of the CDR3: TGCGCCAGCAGTCAATCGAAGGGGGCAATAGAACCCTATAGCAATCAGCCCCAGCATTTT.